In its sample, the clone carrying this T cell receptor (beta chain) was seen a few times. Its antigen is unknown. These data originate in a study of T cell repertoires in cytomegalovirus infection. Study details: The public TCR beta signatures pointed to both CMV infection and matching HLA type.

Study findings and constraints: HLA-C-restricted CMV-specific TCR beta clonotypes were dominant in the ex vivo response.

TCRdb independently ran MiXCR on the reads; one entry per CDR3 protein. The sample lists roughly 120,000 distinct CDR3 sequences; roughly a tenth were seen once. The CDR3 is made up of 14 amino acids. Trimming took 8 bases from V and 0 from J, leaving 10 bases between them. Germline CDR1 MDHEN, CDR2 SYDVKM. The sequence came from a human donor in good health (CMV status not recorded). Some clones in this sample may be carry-over from other donors' samples. The material sequenced was PBMCs, sequenced either directly or after in vitro stimulation (not recorded which). The chain uses TRBV28 and TRBJ1-4; D gene unclear. The DNA of the CDR3 is TGTGCCAGCTCCGCGCCACCAACTAATGAAAAACTGTTTTTT. Translated: CASSAPPTNEKLFF. The full variable domain, rest sourced from reference TRBV28 and TRBJ1-4, is DVKVTQSSRYLVKRTGEKVFLECVQDMDHENMFWYRQDPGLGLRLIYFSYDVKMKEKGDIPEGYSVSREKKERFSLILESASTNQTSMYLCASSAPPTNEKLFFGSGTQLSVL.